This TCR beta chain was profiled in a study of T-cell reconstitution after alpha-beta-depleted transplantation in children. Study observations and caveats: About two months after transplant, alpha-beta T cells reportedly came from several hundred expanded graft clones. The study traced high day-60 TCRbeta diversity in some patients to surviving recipient T cells and thymic progenitors.

Unique molecular identifiers were built into the TCRbeta library. TCRdb independently ran MiXCR on the PCR reads; one entry per CDR3 protein. The sample consists of approximately 980,000 distinct CDR3 sequences, roughly 31% of them appearing once. Trimming at V came to 5 bases and at J to 5 bases, leaving 4 bases not matched to a gene. The CDR3 has 13 amino acids. Looked up from germline, CDR1 is MDHEN and CDR2 is SYDVKM. This clonotype showed up just a few times. Its antigen is currently unknown. The input for sequencing was PBMCs, mostly from graft donor cells, taken 360 days after TCRalphabeta/CD19-depleted stem cell transplant. The source of this sequence is a boy under two years old who had a stem cell transplant for SCID, so the T cells may come from the graft donor. The chain couples TRBV28 to TRBJ2-5, with 8 bases fitting TRBD2. CDR3 sequence reads: CASSPTSAETQYF. CDR3 bases: TGTGCCAGCAGTCCGACTAGCGCGGAGACCCAGTACTTC.